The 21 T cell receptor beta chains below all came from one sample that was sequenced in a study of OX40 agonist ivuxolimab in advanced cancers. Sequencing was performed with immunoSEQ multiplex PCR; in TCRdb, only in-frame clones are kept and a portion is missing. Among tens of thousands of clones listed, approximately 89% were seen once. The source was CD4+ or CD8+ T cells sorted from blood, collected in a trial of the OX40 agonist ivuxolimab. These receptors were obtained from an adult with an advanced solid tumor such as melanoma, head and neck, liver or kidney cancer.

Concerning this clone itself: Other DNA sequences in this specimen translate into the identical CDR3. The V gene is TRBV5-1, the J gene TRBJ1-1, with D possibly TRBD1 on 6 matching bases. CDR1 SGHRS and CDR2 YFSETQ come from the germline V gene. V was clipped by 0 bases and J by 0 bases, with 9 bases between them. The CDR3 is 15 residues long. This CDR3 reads CASSLATGLNTEAFF. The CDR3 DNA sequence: TGCGCCAGCAGCTTGGCCACAGGGTTGAACACTGAAGCTTTCTTT. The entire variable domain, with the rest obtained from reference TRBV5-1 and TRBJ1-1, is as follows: KAGVTQTPRYLIKTRGQQVTLSCSPISGHRSVSWYQQTPGQGLQFLFEYFSETQRNKGNFPGRFSGRQFSNSRSEMNVSTLELGDSALYLCASSLATGLNTEAFFGQGTRLTVV.

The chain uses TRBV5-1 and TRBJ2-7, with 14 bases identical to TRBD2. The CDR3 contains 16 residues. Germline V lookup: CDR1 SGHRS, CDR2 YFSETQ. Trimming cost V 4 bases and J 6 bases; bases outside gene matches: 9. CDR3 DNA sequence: TGCGCCAGCAGCAGGGCGACTAGCGGGGGGGCGAGCGAGCAGTACTTC. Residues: CASSRATSGGASEQYF.

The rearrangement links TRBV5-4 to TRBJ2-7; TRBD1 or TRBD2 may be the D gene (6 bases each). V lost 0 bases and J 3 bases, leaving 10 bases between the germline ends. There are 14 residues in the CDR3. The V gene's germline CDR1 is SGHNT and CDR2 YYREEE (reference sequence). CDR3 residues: CASSLGGALYEQYF. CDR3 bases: TGTGCCAGCAGCTTGGGGGGGGCTCTCTACGAGCAGTACTTC.

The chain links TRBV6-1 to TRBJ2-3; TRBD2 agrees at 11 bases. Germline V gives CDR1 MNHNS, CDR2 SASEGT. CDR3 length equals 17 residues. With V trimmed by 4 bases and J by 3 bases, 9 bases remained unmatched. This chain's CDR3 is CASSAQGSGGGTDTQYF. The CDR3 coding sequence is TGTGCCAGCAGTGCCCAAGGTAGCGGGGGGGGGACAGATACGCAGTATTTT.

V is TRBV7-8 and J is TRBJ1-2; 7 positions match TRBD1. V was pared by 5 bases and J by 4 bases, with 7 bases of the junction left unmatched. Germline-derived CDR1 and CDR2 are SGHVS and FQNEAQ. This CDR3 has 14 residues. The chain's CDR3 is CASSPDRALYGYTF. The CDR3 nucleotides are TGTGCCAGCAGCCCCGACAGGGCTCTCTATGGCTACACCTTC.

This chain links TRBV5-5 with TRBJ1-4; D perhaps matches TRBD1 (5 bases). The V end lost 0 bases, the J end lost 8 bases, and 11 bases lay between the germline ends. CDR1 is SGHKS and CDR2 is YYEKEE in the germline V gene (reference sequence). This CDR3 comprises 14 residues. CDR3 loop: CASSLGQGAEKLFF. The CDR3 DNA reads TGTGCCAGCAGCTTGGGGCAGGGAGCGGAAAAACTGTTTTTT.

The CDR3 region has the DNA TGTGCCAGCAGCTTAGGGACAGGGGTGAACACCTTC. Translation gives CASSLGTGVNTF. The V gene is TRBV7-9, the J gene TRBJ1-2; TRBD1 matches at 9 bases. J gave up 12 bases and V 1 base, and 3 bases lay outside the gene matches. Per the germline V gene, CDR1 is SEHNR and CDR2 is FQNEAQ (reference sequence). CDR3 size: 12 residues.

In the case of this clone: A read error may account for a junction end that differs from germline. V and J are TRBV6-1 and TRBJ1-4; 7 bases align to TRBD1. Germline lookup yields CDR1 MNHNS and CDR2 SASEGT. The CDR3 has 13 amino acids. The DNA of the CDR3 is TGTGCCAGCAGTGACAAACCTAGGCTGGACAGGAATTTT. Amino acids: CASSDKPRLDRNF.

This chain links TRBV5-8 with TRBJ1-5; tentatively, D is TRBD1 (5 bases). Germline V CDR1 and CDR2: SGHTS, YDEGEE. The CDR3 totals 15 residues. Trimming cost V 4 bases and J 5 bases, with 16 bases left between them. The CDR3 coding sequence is TGTGCCAGCAGCAGGAGGACGGGGCAGCATCAGCCCCAGCATTTT. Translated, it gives CASSRRTGQHQPQHF. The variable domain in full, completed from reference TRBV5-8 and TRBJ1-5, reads EAGVTQSPTHLIKTRGQQATLRCSPISGHTSVYWYQQALGLGLQFLLWYDEGEERNRGNFPPRFSGRQFPNYSSELNVNALELEDSALYLCASSRRTGQHQPQHFGDGTRLSIL.

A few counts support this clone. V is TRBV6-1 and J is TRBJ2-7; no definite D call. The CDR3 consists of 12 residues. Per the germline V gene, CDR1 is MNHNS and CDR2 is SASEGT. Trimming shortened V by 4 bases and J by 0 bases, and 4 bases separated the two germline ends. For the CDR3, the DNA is TGTGCCAGCAGTGGCAGCTCCTACGAGCAGTACTTC. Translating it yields CASSGSSYEQYF.

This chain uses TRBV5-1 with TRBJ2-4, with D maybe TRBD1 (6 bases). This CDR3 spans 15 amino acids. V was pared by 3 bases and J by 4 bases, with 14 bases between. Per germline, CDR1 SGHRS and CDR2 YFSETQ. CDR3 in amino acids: CASSSPSQGKNIQYF. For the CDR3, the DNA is TGCGCCAGCAGCTCCCCCAGCCAGGGGAAAAACATTCAGTACTTC.

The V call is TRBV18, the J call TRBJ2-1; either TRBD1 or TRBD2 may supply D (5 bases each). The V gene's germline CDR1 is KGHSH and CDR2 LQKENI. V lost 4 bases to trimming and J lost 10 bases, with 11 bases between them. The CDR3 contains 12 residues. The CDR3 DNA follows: TGTGCCAGCTCACTATCCGGGACGGAGCAGTTCTTC. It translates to CASSLSGTEQFF.

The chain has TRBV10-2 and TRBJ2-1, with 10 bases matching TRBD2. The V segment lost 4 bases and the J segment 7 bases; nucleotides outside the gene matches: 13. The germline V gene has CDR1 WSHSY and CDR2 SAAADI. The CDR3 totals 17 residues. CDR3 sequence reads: CASSGRGKLAGVNEQFF. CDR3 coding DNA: TGCGCCAGCAGTGGTCGGGGGAAGCTAGCGGGGGTAAATGAGCAGTTCTTC.

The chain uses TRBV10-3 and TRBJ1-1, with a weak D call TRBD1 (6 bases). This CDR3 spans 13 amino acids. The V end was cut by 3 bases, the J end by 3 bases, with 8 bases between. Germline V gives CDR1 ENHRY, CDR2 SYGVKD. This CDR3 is CAISEQGDTEAFF. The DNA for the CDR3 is TGTGCCATCAGTGAACAGGGAGACACTGAAGCTTTCTTT.

The CDR3: CASSLQGMNTEAFF. The CDR3 DNA sequence: TGTGCCAGCAGCCTACAGGGGATGAACACTGAAGCTTTCTTT. The chain uses TRBV14 and TRBJ1-1; 7 bases line up with TRBD1. CDR1 is SGHDN, CDR2 FVKESK, per germline. The V and J ends lost 4 bases and 0 bases, in that order; junction bases with no gene match: 2. The CDR3 totals 14 residues.

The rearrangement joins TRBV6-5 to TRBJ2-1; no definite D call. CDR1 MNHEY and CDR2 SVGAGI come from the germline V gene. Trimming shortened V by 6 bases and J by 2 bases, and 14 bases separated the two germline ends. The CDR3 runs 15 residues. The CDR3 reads CASSYRQQAYNEQFF. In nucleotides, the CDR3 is TGTGCCAGCAGCTATCGACAACAAGCCTACAATGAGCAGTTCTTC.

The CDR3 nucleotides are TGTGCCAGTACCCGGACGACAGGGAGCAATCAGCCCCAGCATTTT. It specifies CASTRTTGSNQPQHF. The gene calls are TRBV19 and TRBJ1-5; 7 positions agree with TRBD1. Losses at the gene ends were 7 bases for V and 1 base for J; bases not matched to a gene: 7. Germline loops: CDR1 LNHDA, CDR2 SQIVND (reference sequence). The CDR3 covers 15 residues.

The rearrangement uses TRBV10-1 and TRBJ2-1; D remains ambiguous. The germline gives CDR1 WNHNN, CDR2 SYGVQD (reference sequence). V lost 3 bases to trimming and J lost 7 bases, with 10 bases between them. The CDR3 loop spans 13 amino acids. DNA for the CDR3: TGCGCCAGCAGTGAATCGAGGCGAAATGAGCAGTTCTTC. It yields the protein CASSESRRNEQFF.

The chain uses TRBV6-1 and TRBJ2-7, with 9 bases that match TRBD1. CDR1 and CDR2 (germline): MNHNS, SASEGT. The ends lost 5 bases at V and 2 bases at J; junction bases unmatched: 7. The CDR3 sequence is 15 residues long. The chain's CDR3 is CASSSWDRAPYEQYF. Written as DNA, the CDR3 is TGTGCCAGCAGTTCCTGGGACAGGGCCCCCTACGAGCAGTACTTC.

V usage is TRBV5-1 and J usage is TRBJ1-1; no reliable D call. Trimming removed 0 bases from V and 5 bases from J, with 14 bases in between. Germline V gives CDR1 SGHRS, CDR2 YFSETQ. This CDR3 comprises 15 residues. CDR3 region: CASSLDAALGTEAFF. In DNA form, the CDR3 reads TGCGCCAGCAGCTTGGACGCGGCCCTAGGGACTGAAGCTTTCTTT.

Written as DNA, the CDR3 is TGTGCCAGCAGCCAAGGGGTTGGCAATGAGCAGTTCTTC. This sequence encodes CASSQGVGNEQFF. J is TRBJ2-1 and V is TRBV11-2; D might be TRBD1 (5 bases). Germline V gene data show CDR1 as SGHAT and CDR2 as FQNNGV. The CDR3 length is 13 residues. V shed 5 bases and J shed 6 bases, with 11 bases lying between them. The variable domain in full, with the rest retrieved from reference TRBV11-2 and TRBJ2-1, is EAGVAQSPRYKIIEKRQSVAFWCNPISGHATLYWYQQILGQGPKLLIQFQNNGVVDDSQLPKDRFSAERLKGVDSTLKIQPAKLEDSAVYLCASSQGVGNEQFFGPGTRLTVL.